Listed below are T cell receptor beta chains from one sample, sequenced in a study of immune cell composition in non-small cell lung cancer. Clones were read by immunoSEQ multiplex PCR, and TCRdb kept only the in-frame ones, dropping some. Of 14,000 or so clones in the sample, roughly 80% are singletons; the top ten hold approximately 10%. The specimen was lung tumor tissue. The receptor set was obtained from a human donor with non-small cell lung cancer. The CDR3 runs from the conserved cysteine through the conserved F or W. The order of the fields is clone size, D gene, V gene, J gene, CDR3 DNA, CDR3 protein. A D gene is named only where the DNA matches it firmly. Rows may omit the clone size; those that give it use once, few, many or a size class.

>NA|NA|TRBV27|TRBJ2-5
TGTGCCAGCAGTTTAGGACGACAAGAGACCCAGTACTTC
CASSLGRQETQYF
>large|NA|TRBV5-1|TRBJ2-5
TGCGCCAGCAGCGGAGGGGGCGCAGAGACCCAGTACTTC
CASSGGGAETQYF
>few|NA|TRBV18|TRBJ1-2
TGTGCCAGCTCACCACCACTCTCCAGCTACACCTTC
CASSPPLSSYTF
>NA|TRBD1|TRBV30|TRBJ2-7
TGTGCCTGGGACCCGGGACAGGGACCCTACGAGCAGTACTTC
CAWDPGQGPYEQYF
>NA|TRBD2|TRBV5-1|TRBJ2-2
TGCGCCAGCAGCGGACTAGCGGGAGAAACCGGGGAGCTGTTTTTT
CASSGLAGETGELFF
>NA|NA|TRBV7-8|TRBJ1-5
TGTGCCAGCAGCTTAGGTCGGGACGAGAATAGCAATCAGCCCCAGCATTTT
CASSLGRDENSNQPQHF
>NA|TRBD1|TRBV7-8|TRBJ1-1
TGTGCCAGCAGCCTAAACCGCCAAGGACAGGCGAACACTGAAGCTTTCTTT
CASSLNRQGQANTEAFF
>NA|NA|TRBV6-1|TRBJ1-1
TGTGCCAGCAGTGAAGTGGCAGAACCCGGGGGCACTGAAGCTTTCTTT
CASSEVAEPGGTEAFF
>once|NA|TRBV14|TRBJ2-3
TGTGCCAGCAGCCAAGCTATGGGAGTTCTCGGCACAGATACGCAGTATTTT
CASSQAMGVLGTDTQYF
>NA|TRBD1|TRBV6-1|TRBJ1-5
TGTGCCAGCAGTGAGTCGACAGGGGCATTTTATCAGCCCCAGCATTTT
CASSESTGAFYQPQHF
>NA|TRBD2|TRBV28|TRBJ2-2
TGTGCCAGCAGTCTCCCGGGACTAGCGGCGAACACCGGGGAGCTGTTTTTT
CASSLPGLAANTGELFF
>NA|NA|TRBV18|TRBJ2-2
TGTGCCAGCTCACTGAGGACCCCTATGGGATACACCGGGGAGCTGTTTTTT
CASSLRTPMGYTGELFF
>few|NA|TRBV5-1|TRBJ2-5
TGCGCCAGCAGCTTCTCCAGGGTCCAAGAGACCCAGTACTTC
CASSFSRVQETQYF
>NA|NA|TRBV27|TRBJ1-3
TGTGCCAGCAGTTTAGGGGGGACACACTCTGGAAACACCATATATTTT
CASSLGGTHSGNTIYF
>NA|NA|TRBV20-1|TRBJ2-1
TGCAGTGCACCGAGGGGGAATGAGCAGTTCTTC
CSAPRGNEQFF